These 9 T cell receptor beta chains share one sample of origin, sequenced in a study of read filtering for tumor transcriptome and immune sequencing. From around 440 ng of RNA, a library with molecular barcoded alpha/delta and beta/gamma adaptors was made. Each CDR3 protein is one row after TCRdb ran MiXCR on the reads. The sample shows roughly 38,000 distinct CDR3 sequences, 13% of them seen only once. The sample consisted of a population of CD138-negative cells sorted from bone marrow. These receptors came from a donor at least 40 years old with multiple myeloma.

At least ten counts were recorded for this clonotype. This sequence joins TRBV5-1 and TRBJ2-1, with D perhaps TRBD1 (6 bases). The CDR3 is 16 residues long. Germline V CDR1 and CDR2: SGHRS, YFSETQ. Trimming removed 0 bases at V and 10 bases at J, with 20 bases between. The CDR3 DNA follows: TGCGCCAGCAGCTTGGCAGTGTCAGGGGCTGGGAAAGAGCAGTTCTTC. This gives the protein CASSLAVSGAGKEQFF.

There are many counts of this clonotype. This rearrangement joins TRBV9 to TRBJ1-4; TRBD1 might be the D (5 bases). V was cut by 4 bases and J by 0 bases, with 16 bases left in between. Germline lookup yields CDR1 SGDLS and CDR2 YYNGEE. This CDR3 region has 17 residues. DNA of the CDR3: TGTGCCAGCAGCCCCTTTGACGGACACACAACTAATGAAAAACTGTTTTTT. Encoded protein: CASSPFDGHTTNEKLFF. The entire variable domain, with the rest obtained from reference TRBV9 and TRBJ1-4, is as follows: DSGVTQTPKHLITATGQRVTLRCSPRSGDLSVYWYQQSLDQGLQFLIQYYNGEERAKGNILERFSAQQFPDLHSELNLSSLELGDSALYFCASSPFDGHTTNEKLFFGSGTQLSVL.

This clonotype was seen at least ten times. The chain recombines TRBV20-1 with TRBJ1-2, with D possibly matching TRBD1 (5 bases). Germline assignment: CDR1 DFQATT and CDR2 SNEGSKA (reference sequence). This CDR3 comprises 13 residues. Trimming removed 3 bases at V and 12 bases at J, with 20 bases between. CDR3 nucleotide sequence: TGCAGTGCTAGCGTTTACATAGGGACGACCAACACCTTC. Residues: CSASVYIGTTNTF.

Comment on this clonotype: It is likely a read error: a sequence one base away is far more abundant. The chain recombines TRBV12-3 or TRBV12-4 with TRBJ2-2; the D is unclear. Trimming removed 5 bases at V and 6 bases at J, with 13 bases between. The CDR3 spans 14 residues. The CDR3 here is CASSHTTPPGELFF. DNA of the CDR3: TGTGCCAGCAGTCACACTACCCCTCCCGGGGAGCTGTTTTTT.

A remark on this clonotype: The conserved closing phenylalanine or tryptophan is absent in this CDR3, likely reflecting a read error. The V call is TRBV29-1, the J call TRBJ2-1; tentatively, D is TRBD1 (5 bases). The CDR3 length is 16 residues. Trimming took 7 bases from V and 4 from J, leaving 23 bases between them. Germline lookup yields CDR1 SQVTM and CDR2 ANQGSEA. Here the CDR3 reads CSANRAGSPMYNEQFI. DNA of the CDR3: TGCAGCGCCAACCGGGCAGGGTCTCCTATGTACAATGAGCAGTTCATC.

Details on this clonotype: This may come from a read error, since a much larger clone is one base off. The chain is built from TRBV5-1 and TRBJ2-3; D possibly corresponds to TRBD1 (5 bases). This CDR3 has 14 amino acids. Per the germline V gene, CDR1 is SGHRS and CDR2 is YFSETQ. The CDR3 region has the DNA TGCGGCAGCAGCTTGGCCAGGGGCACAGATACGCAGTATTTT. Translation: CGSSLARGTDTQYF. Together with reference TRBV5-1 and TRBJ2-3, the CDR3 gives the full variable domain: KAGVTQTPRYLIKTRGQQVTLSCSPISGHRSVSWYQQTPGQGLQFLFEYFSETQRNKGNFPGRFSGRQFSNSRSEMNVSTLELGDSALYLCGSSLARGTDTQYFGPGTRLTVL.

There are many counts of this clonotype. The chain is built from TRBV6-1 and TRBJ2-5; 7 positions match TRBD1. Trimming removed 8 bases from V and 5 bases from J; junction bases left unmatched: 8. Germline V gene data show CDR1 as MNHNS and CDR2 as SASEGT. The CDR3 runs to 13 residues. The CDR3 spells CASARGHGETQYF. CDR3 sequence (DNA): TGTGCCAGCGCAAGGGGGCATGGGGAGACCCAGTACTTC.

This clonotype was recorded at least ten times. V gene TRBV7-9 combines with J gene TRBJ1-1; no definite D call. The CDR3 totals 12 residues. Germline CDR1 SEHNR, CDR2 FQNEAQ (reference sequence). Trimming removed 1 base from V and 8 bases from J, with 8 bases in between. This CDR3 reads CASSLVSREAFF. The CDR3 DNA follows: TGTGCCAGCAGCTTAGTTTCCAGGGAAGCTTTCTTT.

This clonotype was counted at least ten times. V usage is TRBV5-1 and J usage is TRBJ2-7, with D possibly TRBD2 on 5 matching bases. Germline V CDR1 and CDR2: SGHRS, YFSETQ. This CDR3 contains 14 residues. With 0 bases removed from V and 6 bases from J, the gap between germline ends came to 13 bases. Written as DNA, the CDR3 is TGCGCCAGCAGCTTGGAAGGGTCGAGCGGCGAGCAGTACTTC. Residues: CASSLEGSSGEQYF. Supplemented by reference TRBV5-1 and TRBJ2-7, the full variable domain reads KAGVTQTPRYLIKTRGQQVTLSCSPISGHRSVSWYQQTPGQGLQFLFEYFSETQRNKGNFPGRFSGRQFSNSRSEMNVSTLELGDSALYLCASSLEGSSGEQYFGPGTRLTVT.